This T cell receptor (beta chain) was sequenced in a study (dated by TCRdb to 2014 to 2015). The study in broad terms: Whether tumor-infiltrating Tregs in breast cancer are recruited from blood Tregs or converted in situ from other CD4+ T cell subsets was tested. General study outcomes and caveats: The larger-cohort validation was restricted to a single TCR beta V-J rearrangement rather than whole repertoires. Tumor-infiltrating Treg TCR alpha and beta sequences overlapped most with tumor naive CD4+ T cells, then with blood naive CD4+ T cells. In terms of TCR gene usage, tumor memory CD4+ T cells clustered together with blood and lymph node memory CD4+ cells, as well as with lymph node naive CD4+ cells.

Memory CD4+ T cells were isolated as CD4+CD45RO+CD25- cells. Tregs, naive and memory CD4+ T cells from tumor, blood and ipsilateral draining lymph nodes of a handful of breast cancer patients underwent full-length TCR alpha and beta sequencing. Ficoll density gradient centrifugation was used to isolate mononuclear cells from either lymph nodes or 50 ml of peripheral blood. A purity exceeding 90% was confirmed by FACS for the sorted cell populations. As to this clonotype: It has no known antigen specificity. Base qualities are missing; no much larger clone stands one base away.

At the junction V is shortened by 4 bases and J by 0 bases, with 10 bases in between. Counted from cysteine to phenylalanine, this CDR3 has 15 amino acids. Only CDR3 DNA remains: 45 bases, in frame from the first base. CDR1 SGHTA and CDR2 FQGNSA are derived from the germline V gene. Full-length TCR variable regions were amplified by 5' RACE PCR with constant-region reverse primers, and semi-nested PCR with Nested Universal Primer A was subsequently performed. Using the ReliaPrep RNA Cell Miniprep System, total RNA was extracted, and the SMARTer RACE 5'/3' Kit was then used to reverse transcribe the RNA into 5'RACE-ready cDNA. Full-length TCR alpha and beta libraries were barcoded with multiplex adaptors and sequenced on an Illumina MiSeq. Processing in the source paper ran as follows. For each of nine subset-tissue groups, sequencing data from the five patients were pooled, and the groups were then compared using unsupervised clustering of TCR gene usage. The Morisita-Horn index, with shared sequences weighted by their contribution to each repertoire, was used to calculate repertoire similarity. The public reads were reanalyzed by TCRdb: fastp trimming at Q25, MiXCR alignment, in-frame beta chains only. CDR3 protein duplicates are merged, each entry listing the most common genes and DNA. The V and J calls were determined by TCRdb, not by the authors. Counted in this sample were approximately 30,000 distinct CDR3 sequences; around 24% of them appeared once. The ten largest account for 4.3% of the sample.

This clonotype was obtained from a female donor with breast cancer. Sequencing was carried out using memory CD4+ T cells sorted from blood. The sample's cell subset or site, from its label and the paper: memory CD4+ T cells, CD4+CD45RO+CD25-. The sequence is built from TRBV7-2 and TRBJ1-5; there is no confident call for the D gene. The bases read TGTGCCAGCAGCTCAACCGGGTCTAGCAATCAGCCCCAGCATTTT. Translation gives CASSSTGSSNQPQHF.